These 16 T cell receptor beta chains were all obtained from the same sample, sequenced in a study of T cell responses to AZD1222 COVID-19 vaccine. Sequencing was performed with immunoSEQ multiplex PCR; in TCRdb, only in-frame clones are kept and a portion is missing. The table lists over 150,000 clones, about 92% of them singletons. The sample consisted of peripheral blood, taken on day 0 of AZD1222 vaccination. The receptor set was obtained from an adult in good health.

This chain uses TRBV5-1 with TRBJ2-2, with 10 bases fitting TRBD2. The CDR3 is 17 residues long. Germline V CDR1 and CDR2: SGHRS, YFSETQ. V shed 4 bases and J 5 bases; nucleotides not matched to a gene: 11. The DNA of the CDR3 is TGCGCCAGCAGCCCTGGGACTAGCGCCCTGAAGACCGGGGAGCTGTTTTTT. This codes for CASSPGTSALKTGELFF. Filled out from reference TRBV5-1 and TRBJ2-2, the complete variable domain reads KAGVTQTPRYLIKTRGQQVTLSCSPISGHRSVSWYQQTPGQGLQFLFEYFSETQRNKGNFPGRFSGRQFSNSRSEMNVSTLELGDSALYLCASSPGTSALKTGELFFGEGSRLTVL.

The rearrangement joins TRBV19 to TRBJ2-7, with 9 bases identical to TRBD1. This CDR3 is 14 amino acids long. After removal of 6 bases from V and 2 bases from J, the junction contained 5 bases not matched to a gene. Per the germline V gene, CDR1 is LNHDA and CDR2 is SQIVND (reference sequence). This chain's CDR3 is CASRGTGSTYEQYF. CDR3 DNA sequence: TGTGCCAGTAGAGGGACAGGGAGTACCTACGAGCAGTACTTC.

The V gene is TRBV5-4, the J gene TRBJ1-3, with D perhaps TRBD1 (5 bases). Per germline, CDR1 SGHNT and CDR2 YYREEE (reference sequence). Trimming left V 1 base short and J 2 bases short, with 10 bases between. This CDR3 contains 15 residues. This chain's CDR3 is CASSLPGAAGNTIYF. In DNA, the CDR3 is TGTGCCAGCAGCTTGCCTGGGGCCGCTGGAAACACCATATATTTT.

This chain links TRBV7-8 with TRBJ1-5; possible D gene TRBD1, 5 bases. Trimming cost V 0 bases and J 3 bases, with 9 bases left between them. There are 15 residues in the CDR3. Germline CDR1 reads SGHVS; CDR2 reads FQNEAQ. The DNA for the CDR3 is TGTGCCAGCAGCTTAGCAGCGGGGGTCAATCAGCCCCAGCATTTT. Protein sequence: CASSLAAGVNQPQHF.

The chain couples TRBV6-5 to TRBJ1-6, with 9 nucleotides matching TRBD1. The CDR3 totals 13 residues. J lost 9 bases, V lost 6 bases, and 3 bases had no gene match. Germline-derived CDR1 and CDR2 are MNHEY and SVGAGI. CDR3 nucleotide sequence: TGTGCCAGCAGGGGACAGGGACGTTCACCCCTCCACTTT. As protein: CASRGQGRSPLHF.

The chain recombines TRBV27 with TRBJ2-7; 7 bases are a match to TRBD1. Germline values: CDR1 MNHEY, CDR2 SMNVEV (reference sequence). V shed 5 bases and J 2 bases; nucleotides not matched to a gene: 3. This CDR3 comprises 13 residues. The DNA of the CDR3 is TGTGCCAGCAGTGCTGGGACAGCCTACGAGCAGTACTTC. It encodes CASSAGTAYEQYF.

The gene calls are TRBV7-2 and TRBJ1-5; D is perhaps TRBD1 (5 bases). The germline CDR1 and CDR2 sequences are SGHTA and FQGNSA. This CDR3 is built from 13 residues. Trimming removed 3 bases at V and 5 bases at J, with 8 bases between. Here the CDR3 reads CASSLAGYQPQHF. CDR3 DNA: TGTGCCAGCAGCTTGGCAGGGTATCAGCCCCAGCATTTT.

The CDR3 DNA reads as TGTGCCAGTACGGCGTCCTTGAACCAGCCCCAGCATTTT. This sequence encodes CASTASLNQPQHF. V is TRBV19 and J is TRBJ1-5; no clear D gene. This CDR3 is 13 amino acids long. Trimming pared 7 bases from V and 7 bases from J, leaving 14 bases between. Germline values: CDR1 LNHDA, CDR2 SQIVND (reference sequence).

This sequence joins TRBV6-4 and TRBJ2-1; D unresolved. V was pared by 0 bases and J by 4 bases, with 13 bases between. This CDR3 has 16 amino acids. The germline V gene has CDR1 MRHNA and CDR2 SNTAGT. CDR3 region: CASSDSSIRSYNEQFF. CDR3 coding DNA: TGTGCCAGCAGTGACTCGTCGATCAGGTCTTACAATGAGCAGTTCTTC.

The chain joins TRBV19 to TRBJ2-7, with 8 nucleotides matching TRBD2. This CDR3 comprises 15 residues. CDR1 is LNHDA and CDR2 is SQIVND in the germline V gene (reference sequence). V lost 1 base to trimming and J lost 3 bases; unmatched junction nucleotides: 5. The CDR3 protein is CASSIVLAAYYEQYF. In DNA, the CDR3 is TGTGCCAGTAGTATAGTACTAGCGGCTTACTACGAGCAGTACTTC.

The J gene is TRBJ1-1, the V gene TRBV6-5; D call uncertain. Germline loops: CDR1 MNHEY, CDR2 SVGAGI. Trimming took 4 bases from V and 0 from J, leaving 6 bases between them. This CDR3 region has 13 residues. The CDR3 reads CASSSGMNTEAFF. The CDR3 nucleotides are TGTGCCAGCAGTTCGGGGATGAACACTGAAGCTTTCTTT.

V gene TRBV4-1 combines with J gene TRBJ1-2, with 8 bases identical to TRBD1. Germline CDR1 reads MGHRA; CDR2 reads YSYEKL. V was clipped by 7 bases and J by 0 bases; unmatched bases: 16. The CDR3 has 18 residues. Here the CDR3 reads CASTPSRHQGAANYGYTF. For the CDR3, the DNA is TGCGCCAGCACCCCAAGCCGCCATCAGGGGGCAGCTAACTATGGCTACACCTTC.

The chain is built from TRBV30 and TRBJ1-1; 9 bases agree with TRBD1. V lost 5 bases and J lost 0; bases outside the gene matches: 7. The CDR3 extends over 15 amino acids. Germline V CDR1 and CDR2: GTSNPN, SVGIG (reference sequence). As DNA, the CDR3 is TGTGCCTGGGAACCGGGACAGGGAATGAACACTGAAGCTTTCTTT. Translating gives CAWEPGQGMNTEAFF.

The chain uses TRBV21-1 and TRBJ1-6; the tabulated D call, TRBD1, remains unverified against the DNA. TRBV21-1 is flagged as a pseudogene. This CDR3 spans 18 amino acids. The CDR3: CASSPFSVGDSLNSPLHF. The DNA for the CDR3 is TGTGCCAGCAGCCCTTTTTCGGTGGGGGACAGCTTGAATTCACCCCTCCACTTT.

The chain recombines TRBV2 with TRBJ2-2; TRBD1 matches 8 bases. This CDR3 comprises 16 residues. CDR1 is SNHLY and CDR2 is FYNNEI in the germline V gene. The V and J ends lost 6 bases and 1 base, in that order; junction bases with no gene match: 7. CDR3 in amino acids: CASRVYGTGNTGELFF. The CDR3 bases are TGTGCCAGCAGAGTCTACGGGACAGGGAACACCGGGGAGCTGTTTTTT.

This CDR3 is CASSQTVNTEAFF. CDR3 nucleotides: TGCGCCAGCAGCCAGACAGTGAACACTGAAGCTTTCTTT. The rearrangement uses TRBV5-1 and TRBJ1-1; possibly TRBD1 for D (5 bases). Germline V gene lookup returns CDR1 SGHRS and CDR2 YFSETQ. The CDR3 runs to 13 residues. V gave up 4 bases and J gave up 0 bases, with 7 bases separating them.